This TCR beta chain derives from a study of blood T cell repertoires in COVID-19. Study information: PBMCs, B-cell-depleted T cells, or T cells were the source of the cDNA or gDNA that made up the material.

Here immunoSEQ multiplex PCR was the method, and the copy in TCRdb shows in-frame clones only, minus some. The sample has approximately 270,000 clones; just under 90% are singletons. Participants' own reports of clinical history determined their cohort assignment. V dropped 0 bases and J dropped 0 bases, with 7 bases sitting between them. Germline-derived CDR1 and CDR2 are SGHTS and YDEGEE. The length of the CDR3 is 15 residues. What was sequenced was PBMCs or T cells enriched from blood (not recorded which). This receptor was obtained from a woman in her twenties or thirties with acute COVID-19. The chain recombines TRBV5-8 with TRBJ2-1, with D hard to call. CDR3 DNA sequence: TGTGCCAGCAGCTTGGGACTTCTCTCCTACAATGAGCAGTTCTTC. Translated: CASSLGLLSYNEQFF.